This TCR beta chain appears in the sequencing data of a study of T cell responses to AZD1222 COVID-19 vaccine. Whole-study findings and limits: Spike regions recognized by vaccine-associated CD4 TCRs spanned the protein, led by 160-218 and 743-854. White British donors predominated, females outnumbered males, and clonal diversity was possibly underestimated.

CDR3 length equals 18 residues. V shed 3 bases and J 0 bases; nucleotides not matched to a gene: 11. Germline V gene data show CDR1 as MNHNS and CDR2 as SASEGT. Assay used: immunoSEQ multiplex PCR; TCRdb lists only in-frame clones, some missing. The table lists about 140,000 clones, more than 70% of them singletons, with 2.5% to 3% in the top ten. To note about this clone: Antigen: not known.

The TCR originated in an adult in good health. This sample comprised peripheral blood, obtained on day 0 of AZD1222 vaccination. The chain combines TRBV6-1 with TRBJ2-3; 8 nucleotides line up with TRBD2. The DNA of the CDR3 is TGTGCCAGCAGTGATCGGCGGGGGGAACTCTCTAGCACAGATACGCAGTATTTT. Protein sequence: CASSDRRGELSSTDTQYF.